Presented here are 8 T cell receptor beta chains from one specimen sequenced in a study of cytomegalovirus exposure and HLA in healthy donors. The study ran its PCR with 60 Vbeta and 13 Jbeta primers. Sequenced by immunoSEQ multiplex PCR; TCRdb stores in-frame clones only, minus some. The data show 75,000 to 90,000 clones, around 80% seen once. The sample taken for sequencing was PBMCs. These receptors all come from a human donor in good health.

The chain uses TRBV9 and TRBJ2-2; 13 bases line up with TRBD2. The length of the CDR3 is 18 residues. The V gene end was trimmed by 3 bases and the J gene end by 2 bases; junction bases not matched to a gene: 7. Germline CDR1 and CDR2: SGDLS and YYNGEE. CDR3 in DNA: TGTGCCAGCAGCGGGTCCGGGACTAGCGGGACAAACACCGGGGAGCTGTTTTTT. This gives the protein CASSGSGTSGTNTGELFF.

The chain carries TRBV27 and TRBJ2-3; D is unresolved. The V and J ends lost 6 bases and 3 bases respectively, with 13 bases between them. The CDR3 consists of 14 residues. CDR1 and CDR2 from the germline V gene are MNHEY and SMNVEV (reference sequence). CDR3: CASSRVLSTDTQYF. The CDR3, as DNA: TGTGCCAGCAGCCGGGTCCTCTCGACAGATACGCAGTATTTT.

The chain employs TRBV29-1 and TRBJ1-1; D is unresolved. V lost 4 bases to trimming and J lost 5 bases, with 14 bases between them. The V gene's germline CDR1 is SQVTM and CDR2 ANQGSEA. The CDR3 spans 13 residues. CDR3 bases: TGCAGCGTTGGGGCCCAACCTTTGACTGAAGCTTTCTTT. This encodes CSVGAQPLTEAFF.

The DNA for the CDR3 is TGCAGCGTTGAAGACTACAGGCTCCCCTCTGGAAACACCATATATTTT. Encoded protein: CSVEDYRLPSGNTIYF. The chain is built from TRBV29-1 and TRBJ1-3, with D perhaps TRBD1 (5 bases). Between the trimmed V and J ends, which lost 0 bases and 0 bases, there was a span of 12 bases. Germline-derived CDR1 and CDR2 are SQVTM and ANQGSEA. The CDR3 runs to 16 residues.

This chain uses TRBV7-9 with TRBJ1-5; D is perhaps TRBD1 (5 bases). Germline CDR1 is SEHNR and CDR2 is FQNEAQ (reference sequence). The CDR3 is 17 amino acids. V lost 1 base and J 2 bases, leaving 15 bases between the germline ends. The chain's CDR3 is CASSLDQGRLGNQPQHF. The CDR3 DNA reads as TGTGCCAGCAGCTTAGATCAGGGAAGGTTGGGCAATCAGCCCCAGCATTTT.

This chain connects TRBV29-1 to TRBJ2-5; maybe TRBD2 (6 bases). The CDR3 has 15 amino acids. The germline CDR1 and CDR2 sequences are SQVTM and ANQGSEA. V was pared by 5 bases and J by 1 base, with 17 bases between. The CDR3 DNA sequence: TGCAGCGTTCGACGGCTAAGCGGGCCCCAAGAGACCCAGTACTTC. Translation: CSVRRLSGPQETQYF.

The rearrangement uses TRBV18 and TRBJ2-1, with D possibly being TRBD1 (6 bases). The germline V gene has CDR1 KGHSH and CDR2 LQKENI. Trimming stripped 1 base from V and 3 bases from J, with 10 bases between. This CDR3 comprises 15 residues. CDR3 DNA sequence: TGTGCCAGCTCACCACTCAGGGGTGGCTACAATGAGCAGTTCTTC. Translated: CASSPLRGGYNEQFF.

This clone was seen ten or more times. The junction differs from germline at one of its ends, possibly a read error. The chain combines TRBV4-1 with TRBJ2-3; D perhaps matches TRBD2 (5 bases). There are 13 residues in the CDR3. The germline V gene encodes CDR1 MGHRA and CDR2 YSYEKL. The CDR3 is CASSQDRSAPGDF. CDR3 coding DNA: TGCGCCAGCAGCCAAGATCGAAGCGCCCCCGGGGATTTT.